This T cell receptor (beta chain) originates from a study of Ad26.COV2.S vaccination and SARS-CoV-2 variants. Study-wide results and limits: Overall T cell responses may have been underestimated by the analyses of TCR breadth and depth.

The method was immunoSEQ multiplex PCR; TCRdb's version includes in-frame clones alone and lacks a portion of them. The sample has some 340,000 clones; approximately 86% are singletons. About this clone itself: No antigen is known for it.

The CDR3 consists of 16 residues. The germline gives CDR1 KGHSH, CDR2 LQKENI. Trimming pared 3 bases from V and 1 base from J, leaving 14 bases between. This sample's treatment: roughly 19 received Ad26.COV2.S at low or high dose, single or two shots; roughly 5 received placebo; per-sample allocation not given. Sampling happened 63 days after the first vaccine or placebo injection. Recruitment in Boston yielded a donor of adult age, 18-55 years. The V gene is TRBV18, the J gene TRBJ2-3; D remains unclear. The sequence derives from a person between 18 and 59 years old who received the Ad26.COV2.S COVID-19 vaccine or a placebo. The specimen comprised peripheral blood, sampled in a trial of Ad26.COV2.S vaccine versus placebo. The CDR3 coding sequence is TGTGCCAGCTCACCCCCGAAGGGTCAGGGCACAGATACGCAGTATTTT. It translates to CASSPPKGQGTDTQYF.